The 26 T cell receptor beta chains below all came from one sample that was sequenced in a study of CD8+CD57+ T cells in acquired aplastic anemia. By flow cytometry, patients selected for sequencing had shown an expansion of CD8+CD57+ cells. TCR beta VDJ and CDR3 profiles were obtained from a genomic DNA template. TCRdb re-derived calls from the reads in MiXCR, one entry per CDR3 protein. The sample holds approximately 59,000 distinct CDR3 sequences, roughly three fifths seen once. The sequencing input was sorted CD4+, CD8+, or CD8+CD57+ T cells (not recorded which) from PBMCs. All receptors come from a human donor with aplastic anemia.

The chain couples TRBV25-1 to TRBJ1-2; perhaps TRBD1 as D (6 bases). Trimming took 4 bases from V and 4 from J, leaving 10 bases between them. CDR3 size: 13 residues. Germline V CDR1 and CDR2: MGHDK, SYGVNS. The CDR3 DNA is TGTGCCAGCAGTGCGGGACAAATCTATGGCTACACCTTC. Translation gives CASSAGQIYGYTF.

At least ten counts were recorded for this clonotype. The V and J genes are TRBV4-3 and TRBJ2-1; 9 nucleotides align to TRBD2. The CDR3 sequence is 14 residues long. Germline assignment: CDR1 LGHNA and CDR2 YSLEER. With 1 base clipped from V and 7 bases from J, the junction kept 2 bases outside the gene matches. The CDR3 DNA sequence: TGCGCCAGCAGCCAAGTAGCGGGAGTTAATGAGCAGTTCTTC. Translation gives CASSQVAGVNEQFF.

This clonotype was counted many times. This chain joins TRBV30 and TRBJ2-6; TRBD2 matches 7 bases. The germline gives CDR1 GTSNPN, CDR2 SVGIG (reference sequence). V lost 5 bases and J lost 2; bases outside the gene matches: 3. The CDR3 runs 14 residues. CDR3 residues: CAWGGGTGANVLTF. CDR3 coding DNA: TGTGCCTGGGGCGGGGGAACTGGGGCCAACGTCCTGACTTTC.

The sample holds a few counts of this clonotype. CDR3 coding DNA: TGTGCCAGTAGTTGGGGGACGAGTGGCTACACCTTC. Its protein product is CASSWGTSGYTF. The rearrangement links TRBV19 to TRBJ1-2; tentative D call: TRBD1 (5 bases). Trimming pared 5 bases from V and 7 bases from J, leaving 11 bases between. This CDR3 is 12 amino acids long. Germline V gene data show CDR1 as LNHDA and CDR2 as SQIVND (reference sequence).

This clonotype appeared many times. The genes are TRBV27 and TRBJ1-2; D is ambiguous. V dropped 5 bases and J dropped 5 bases, with 15 bases sitting between them. The germline CDR1 and CDR2 sequences are MNHEY and SMNVEV (reference sequence). The CDR3 runs to 14 residues. The chain's CDR3 is CASSPFKGGYGYTF. The CDR3 DNA reads TGTGCCAGCAGTCCGTTTAAGGGAGGGTATGGCTACACCTTC.

The J gene is TRBJ1-6, the V gene TRBV15; 10 bases are a match to TRBD1. With 3 bases clipped from V and 10 bases from J, the junction kept 9 bases outside the gene matches. The germline V gene encodes CDR1 LNHNV and CDR2 YYDKDF (reference sequence). This CDR3 spans 16 amino acids. This CDR3 is CATSSPRQGAWSPLHF. As DNA, the CDR3 is TGTGCCACCAGCAGTCCGAGACAGGGGGCATGGTCACCCCTCCACTTT.

The chain combines TRBV29-1 with TRBJ1-2; 7 bases map to TRBD1. With 8 bases clipped from V and 8 bases from J, the junction kept 8 bases outside the gene matches. The CDR3 consists of 11 residues. The germline gives CDR1 SQVTM, CDR2 ANQGSEA. The CDR3 nucleotides read TGCAGCACTGGACAGGAGGGGGGCTACACCTTC. It specifies CSTGQEGGYTF.

The sample holds many counts of this clonotype. The V and J genes are TRBV6-1 and TRBJ2-7, with 9 nucleotides matching TRBD1. The CDR3 is made up of 15 amino acids. Germline V gene data show CDR1 as MNHNS and CDR2 as SASEGT. V lost 1 base and J lost 3; bases outside the gene matches: 4. This CDR3 reads CASSEEGTGSYEQYV. The DNA of the CDR3 is TGTGCCAGCAGTGAAGAGGGGACAGGGAGCTACGAGCAGTACGTC.

At least ten counts were recorded for this clonotype. An end of the junction differs from the germline gene, which may be a read error. This chain links TRBV7-7 with TRBJ2-1; D is unresolved. Germline CDR1 and CDR2: SSHAT and FNYEAQ (reference sequence). The CDR3 runs 16 residues. Written as DNA, the CDR3 is TGTGCTAGCAGCTTTGACGGCACCAGCTCCTACAATGAGCAGTTCTTC. It is translated as CASSFDGTSSYNEQFF.

V is TRBV2 and J is TRBJ2-7; D is tentatively TRBD1 or TRBD2 (6 bases each). The CDR3 is 11 residues long. Germline V gene sequence: CDR1 SNHLY, CDR2 FYNNEI. The CDR3 spells CATGGGYEQYF. The CDR3 DNA is TGTGCAACCGGGGGCGGGTACGAGCAGTACTTC.

This clonotype was recorded at least ten times. This may be a read error, as it is one base from a much larger clone. V gene TRBV19 combines with J gene TRBJ1-1, with 7 bases matching TRBD1. This CDR3 has 13 residues. V gave up 2 bases and J gave up 10 bases; unmatched junction bases: 7. CDR1 is LNHDA and CDR2 is SQIVND in the germline V gene (reference sequence). This CDR3 reads CASSIKGAGGAFF. CDR3 DNA: TGTGCCAGTAGTATAAAGGGGGCGGGTGGAGCTTTCTTT.

This clonotype came up many times. The chain links TRBV4-3 to TRBJ1-2; D possibly corresponds to TRBD1 (6 bases). The ends were cut back, 0 bases at V and 8 bases at J, with 16 bases in the middle. In germline, CDR1 is LGHNA, CDR2 YSLEER. This CDR3 region has 15 residues. The CDR3: CASSQERWGASGYTF. In nucleotides, the CDR3 is TGCGCCAGCAGCCAAGAAAGGTGGGGGGCTTCGGGCTACACCTTC.

This clonotype was observed many times. The J gene is TRBJ1-4, the V gene TRBV19; tentatively, D is TRBD1 (6 bases). The CDR3 is made up of 19 amino acids. Germline-derived CDR1 and CDR2 are LNHDA and SQIVND (reference sequence). V gave up 1 base and J gave up 3 bases, with 21 bases separating them. CDR3 DNA: TGTGCCAGTAGTATAGTAATTTTAGGGGGTACTGGAGCTAATGAAAAACTGTTTTTT. This sequence encodes CASSIVILGGTGANEKLFF.

The chain employs TRBV4-3 and TRBJ1-5; D not certain. Germline lookup yields CDR1 LGHNA and CDR2 YSLEER. The CDR3 consists of 14 residues. V was shortened by 0 bases and J by 0 bases, with 3 bases between the two germline ends. This chain's CDR3 is CASSQDFSNQPQHF. CDR3 in DNA: TGCGCCAGCAGCCAAGATTTTAGCAATCAGCCCCAGCATTTT.

This clonotype was detected ten times or more. This sequence joins TRBV20-1 and TRBJ2-3; D gene uncertain. V was shortened by 3 bases and J by 2 bases, with 15 bases between the two germline ends. CDR1 and CDR2 (germline): DFQATT, SNEGSKA (reference sequence). There are 15 residues in the CDR3. CDR3 in DNA: TGCAGTGCTAGTCACGCCTCGATAAACACAGATACGCAGTATTTT. It encodes CSASHASINTDTQYF.

The chain combines TRBV7-1 with TRBJ2-1; 7 bases are shared with TRBD2. TRBV7-1 is labeled an ORF, and its function is uncertain. This CDR3 comprises 22 residues. The trim removed 3 bases at V and 8 bases at J, leaving 31 bases unmatched. Here the CDR3 DNA reads TGTGCCAGCAGCTCGTGGAGCAGGGCAGGGAGGGGTACGGGTGGCGAAAGAGATGAGCAGTTCTTC. The encoded protein is CASSSWSRAGRGTGGERDEQFF.

Turning to this clonotype: A read error may be the cause here, since a much bigger clone is one base away. The rearrangement links TRBV9 to TRBJ2-5, with 11 nucleotides matching TRBD2. Germline values: CDR1 SGDLS, CDR2 YYNGEE. The CDR3 is 17 residues long. The CDR3 spells CATSEPLTSGGRETQYF. CDR3 bases: TGTGCCACCAGCGAGCCCCTCACTAGCGGGGGCCGAGAGACCCAGTACTTC.

V is TRBV28 and J is TRBJ2-2, with D unclear. V was trimmed by 10 bases and J by 0 bases, leaving 3 bases between them. The CDR3 totals 11 residues. CDR1 and CDR2 from the germline V gene are MDHEN and SYDVKM. The CDR3 sequence is CATANTGELFF. The CDR3 bases are TGTGCCACCGCGAACACCGGGGAGCTGTTTTTT.

This chain joins TRBV29-1 and TRBJ2-4, with D hard to call. CDR1 SQVTM and CDR2 ANQGSEA come from the germline V gene. Trimming pared 3 bases from V and 2 bases from J, leaving 17 bases between. This CDR3 region has 16 residues. CDR3 nucleotide sequence: TGCAGCGTTGAGGTGCGTACGAGAGGAACCAAAAACATTCAGTACTTC. This codes for CSVEVRTRGTKNIQYF.

Turning to this clonotype: Without the conserved terminal phenylalanine or tryptophan, this CDR3 likely stems from a read error. V is TRBV7-3 and J is TRBJ2-3; 12 positions match TRBD2. J gave up 6 bases and V 5 bases, and 9 bases lay outside the gene matches. This CDR3 is built from 16 residues. The germline gives CDR1 SGHTA, CDR2 FQGTGA. CDR3 loop: CASSDPSGGELDTQYL. CDR3 bases: TGTGCCAGCAGCGATCCTAGCGGGGGGGAGTTGGATACGCAGTATCTT.

This clonotype was seen at least ten times. CDR3 sequence: CASSLERGNTEAFF. As DNA, the CDR3 is TGCGCCAGCAGCTTGGAAAGGGGGAACACTGAAGCTTTCTTT. The chain joins TRBV5-1 to TRBJ1-1, with a tentative D call TRBD1 (5 bases). The CDR3 length is 14 residues. Germline V gene data show CDR1 as SGHRS and CDR2 as YFSETQ. Trimming removed 0 bases at V and 1 base at J, with 7 bases between.

Written as DNA, the CDR3 is TGTGCCAGCAGCCGCTCGACAGGGGAGGATGGCTACACCTTC. This codes for CASSRSTGEDGYTF. V is TRBV12-3 or TRBV12-4 and J is TRBJ1-2; 8 nucleotides agree with TRBD1. Unmatched junction bases numbered 9, after V lost 6 bases and J lost 6 bases. The length of the CDR3 is 14 residues.

The count of this clonotype is one. V and J are TRBV20-1 and TRBJ1-6; TRBD1 matches 7 bases. The CDR3 loop spans 15 amino acids. V was pared by 1 base and J by 4 bases, with 4 bases of the junction left unmatched. Germline V CDR1 and CDR2: DFQATT, SNEGSKA (reference sequence). The CDR3 region is CSARVGTDYNSPLHF. CDR3 DNA sequence: TGCAGTGCTAGAGTCGGGACAGATTATAATTCACCCCTCCACTTT.

V usage is TRBV7-2 and J usage is TRBJ2-3; D unclear. The CDR3 is 12 residues long. V lost 1 base and J 2 bases, leaving 1 base between the germline ends. Germline values: CDR1 SGHTA, CDR2 FQGNSA. For the CDR3, the DNA is TGTGCCAGCAGCTTAGACACAGATACGCAGTATTTT. This encodes CASSLDTDTQYF.

The gene calls are TRBV6-6 and TRBJ2-7, with D perhaps matching TRBD2 (5 bases). Germline V lookup: CDR1 MNHNY, CDR2 SVGAGI (reference sequence). The ends were cut back, 6 bases at V and 6 bases at J, with 21 bases in the middle. CDR3 size: 15 residues. CDR3 coding DNA: TGTGCCAGCAGCCATAAAGCGGATTCTAGGTCCGAGCAGTACTTC. As protein: CASSHKADSRSEQYF.

This clonotype turned up a few times. The chain recombines TRBV12-3 or TRBV12-4 with TRBJ1-3; D gene uncertain. The CDR3 covers 14 residues. The V gene lost 0 bases and the J gene lost 0 bases, with 3 bases spanning the gap. Here the CDR3 reads CASSLAHSGNTIYF. CDR3 DNA sequence: TGTGCCAGCAGTTTAGCTCACTCTGGAAACACCATATATTTT.